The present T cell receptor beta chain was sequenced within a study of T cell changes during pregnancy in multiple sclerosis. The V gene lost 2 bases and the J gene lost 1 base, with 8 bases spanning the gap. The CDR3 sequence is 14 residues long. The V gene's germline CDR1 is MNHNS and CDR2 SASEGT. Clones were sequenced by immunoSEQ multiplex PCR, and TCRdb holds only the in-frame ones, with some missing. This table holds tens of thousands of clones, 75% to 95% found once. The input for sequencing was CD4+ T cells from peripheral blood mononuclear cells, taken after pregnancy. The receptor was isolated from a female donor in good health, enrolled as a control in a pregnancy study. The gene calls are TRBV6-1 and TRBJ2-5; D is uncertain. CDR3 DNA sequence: TGTGCCAGCAGTGAACAGTTCCCCCAAGAGACCCAGTACTTC. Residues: CASSEQFPQETQYF.